This T cell receptor beta chain stems from a study of control samples from healthy donors and cancer patients. The CDR3 runs to 15 residues. Clones were read by immunoSEQ multiplex PCR, and TCRdb kept only the in-frame ones, dropping some. There are under 450,000 clones in the sample; about 93% occur only once, and just under 6.5% lies in the top ten. The chain employs TRBV21-1 and TRBJ2-7; whether TRBD1, the table's D call, matches the DNA was not checked. TRBV21-1 is flagged as a pseudogene. Sequencing was done on a sample of PBMCs. The clonotype originates from a middle-aged man with head and neck cancer. The CDR3 DNA reads as TGTGCCAGCAGAGGGGGACAGGCAATCTCCTACGAGCAGTACTTC. It encodes CASRGGQAISYEQYF.